This T cell receptor beta chain comes out of a study of early T cells in non-severe SARS-CoV-2 infection. There are many counts of this clonotype. Unique molecular identifiers were affixed to single, distinct cDNA molecules. Each CDR3 protein is one row after TCRdb ran MiXCR on the 5' RACE reads. The table shows roughly 99,000 distinct CDR3 sequences, with around 10% occurring only once. The V end lost 4 bases, the J end lost 2 bases, and 10 bases lay between the germline ends. The CDR3 loop spans 13 amino acids. The V gene's germline CDR1 is SGHRS and CDR2 YFSETQ. This chain uses TRBV5-1 with TRBJ2-7; possible D gene TRBD1, 6 bases. Sequenced material: whole blood. The TCR originated in an adult who was a healthcare worker with PCR-confirmed SARS-CoV-2 infection or an uninfected control (not recorded which). CDR3 sequence: CASSLRTAYEQYF. The CDR3 DNA reads as TGCGCCAGCAGCCTCCGGACAGCCTACGAGCAGTACTTC.